This record looks at one T cell receptor beta chain sequence and its context. The target antigen is unknown. 60 Vbeta and 13 Jbeta primers were used in PCR. Here immunoSEQ multiplex PCR was the method, and the copy in TCRdb shows in-frame clones only, minus some. Altogether around 200,000 clones are present, more than 60% being singletons, with the ten largest covering around 2.8%. This sample was included in a study of cytomegalovirus exposure and HLA in healthy donors. General observations from the study: A later analysis linked a missense variant in DCLRE1C to the trimming of TCR beta V and J genes.

The germline CDR1 and CDR2 sequences are KGHSH and LQKENI. V shed 4 bases and J 6 bases; nucleotides not matched to a gene: 12. CDR3 length: 17 amino acids. The clonotype comes from a woman aged 55-70 years in good health and CMV-seropositive. The rearrangement joins TRBV18 to TRBJ1-2, with 12 bases identical to TRBD1. What was sequenced was PBMCs. The CDR3 nucleotides are TGTGCCAGCTCACGAGGGACCGGGACAGGGGGCGCGGATGGCTACACCTTC. It is translated as CASSRGTGTGGADGYTF.